This T cell receptor (beta chain) was documented in a study of CD8+CD57+ T cells in acquired aplastic anemia. Overall study: An average of roughly 2.9 ug of DNA was obtained from sorted CD4+ and CD8+ cells.

Genomic DNA templated the TCR beta VDJ and CDR3 profiling. TCRdb re-called the reads through MiXCR, storing one row per CDR3 protein. The data hold under 250,000 distinct CDR3 sequences, with 60% to 80% observed a single time. This CDR3 has 10 residues. Germline V gene sequence: CDR1 SNHLY, CDR2 FYNNEI. The ends were cut back, 6 bases at V and 11 bases at J, with 10 bases in the middle. This clonotype was seen more than once but under ten times. An expansion of CD8+CD57+ cells by flow cytometry had been shown in patients chosen for sequencing. The chain carries TRBV2 and TRBJ1-2; D perhaps matches TRBD1 (5 bases). The clonotype was recovered from a human donor with aplastic anemia. Sequenced sample: sorted CD4+, CD8+, or CD8+CD57+ T cells (not recorded which) from PBMCs. This chain's CDR3 is CASRAGSYTF. DNA for the CDR3: TGTGCCAGCAGGGCAGGGAGTTACACCTTC.